One sample yielded the 17 T cell receptor beta chains listed below, sequenced in a study of OX40 agonist ivuxolimab in advanced cancers. Profiling relied on immunoSEQ multiplex PCR, and the TCRdb table lists in-frame clones only, not all of them. Altogether some 83,000 clones are present, approximately 86% being singletons, with the ten largest covering 0.7% to 0.9%. Sequences were derived from CD4+ or CD8+ T cells sorted from blood, sampled in a trial of the OX40 agonist ivuxolimab. The receptor set was obtained from an adult with an advanced solid tumor such as melanoma, head and neck, liver or kidney cancer.

The CDR3 region is CASSQSFTSGYNEQFF. CDR3 DNA sequence: TGTGCCAGCAGTCAAAGTTTCACTAGCGGGTACAATGAGCAGTTCTTC. This sequence joins TRBV27 and TRBJ2-1, with 9 positions matching TRBD2. This CDR3 comprises 16 residues. The germline V gene encodes CDR1 MNHEY and CDR2 SMNVEV (reference sequence). Trimming cost V 5 bases and J 4 bases; bases outside gene matches: 9.

About this clone: Other DNA sequences in the same sample also yield this CDR3. The chain uses TRBV19 and TRBJ2-1; TRBD2 agrees at 7 bases. Germline loops: CDR1 LNHDA, CDR2 SQIVND (reference sequence). The CDR3 sequence is 16 residues long. Unmatched junction bases numbered 16, after V lost 5 bases and J lost 9 bases. The CDR3 nucleotides read TGTGCCAGTAGTGTGCGGACTAGGGACCCTTACCCTGAGCAGTTCTTC. This codes for CASSVRTRDPYPEQFF.

V gene TRBV4-3 combines with J gene TRBJ1-6; D ambiguous. CDR1 and CDR2 from the germline V gene are LGHNA and YSLEER. Trimming removed 1 base from V and 6 bases from J, with 4 bases in between. CDR3 length: 13 amino acids. The CDR3 sequence is CASSQGVNSPLHF. Here the CDR3 DNA reads TGCGCCAGCAGCCAAGGAGTTAATTCACCCCTCCACTTT.

The chain links TRBV7-2 to TRBJ1-2; D uncertain. This CDR3 spans 13 amino acids. V was shortened by 1 base and J by 3 bases, with 6 bases between the two germline ends. CDR1 and CDR2 (germline): SGHTA, FQGNSA. In DNA, the CDR3 is TGTGCCAGCAGCTTAGACGGCCACTATGGCTACACCTTC. Its protein is CASSLDGHYGYTF.

The chain combines TRBV28 with TRBJ1-1, with D hard to call. The CDR3 sequence is 14 residues long. V lost 5 bases and J 1 base, leaving 11 bases between the germline ends. Germline CDR1 MDHEN, CDR2 SYDVKM. The CDR3 here is CASSPPVPNTEAFF. In DNA, the CDR3 is TGTGCCAGCAGTCCTCCGGTCCCGAACACTGAAGCTTTCTTT.

The chain is built from TRBV2 and TRBJ2-7; D possibly corresponds to TRBD1 (5 bases). The ends were cut back, 11 bases at V and 1 base at J, with 15 bases in the middle. CDR3 length: 13 residues. Germline V gene sequence: CDR1 SNHLY, CDR2 FYNNEI. The CDR3: CAGQAGSSYEQYF. The CDR3 DNA follows: TGTGCCGGCCAGGCAGGGTCGTCCTACGAGCAGTACTTC.

The rearrangement links TRBV7-3 to TRBJ1-1, with unresolved D. The V end was cut by 3 bases, the J end by 3 bases, with 8 bases between. The CDR3 is made up of 13 amino acids. CDR1 is SGHTA and CDR2 is FQGTGA in the germline V gene. CDR3 in DNA: TGTGCCAGCAGCTTCGGGATTTACACTGAAGCTTTCTTT. This gives the protein CASSFGIYTEAFF.

This chain joins TRBV29-1 and TRBJ2-3; D is unclear. The V end lost 5 bases, the J end lost 4 bases, and 1 base lay between the germline ends. Germline CDR1 reads SQVTM; CDR2 reads ANQGSEA. The CDR3 is 9 residues long. This CDR3 reads CSVSDTQYF. CDR3 coding DNA: TGCAGCGTTTCAGATACGCAGTATTTT.

In its sample, this clone was seen a few times. At one end, the junction sequence differs from germline, possibly due to a read error. V and J are TRBV7-7 and TRBJ2-2; no firm D call. The CDR3 length is 13 residues. Per the germline V gene, CDR1 is SSHAT and CDR2 is FNYEAQ (reference sequence). The CDR3 reads CASSPPGPGELFF. CDR3 coding DNA: TGTGCTAGCAGCCCCCCAGGACCCGGGGAGCTGTTTTTT.

The chain combines TRBV9 with TRBJ2-5; 7 bases are a match to TRBD1. The CDR3 spans 16 residues. Germline loops: CDR1 SGDLS, CDR2 YYNGEE. V lost 0 bases to trimming and J lost 0 bases; unmatched junction nucleotides: 5. CDR3 amino acids: CASSVGGQLYQETQYF. Here the CDR3 DNA reads TGTGCCAGCAGCGTAGGGGGACAGCTGTACCAAGAGACCCAGTACTTC.

The V and J genes are TRBV6-8 and TRBJ1-5; D is possibly TRBD1 (6 bases). Germline assignment: CDR1 MNHGY and CDR2 SAAAGT. The CDR3 contains 14 residues. V was cut by 4 bases and J by 7 bases, with 14 bases left in between. The DNA for the CDR3 is TGTGCCAGCAGTTCTACAGGGTCTCGGCAGCCCCAGCATTTT. It is translated as CASSSTGSRQPQHF.

The chain carries TRBV5-1 and TRBJ2-7, with D perhaps TRBD1 or TRBD2 (5 bases each). This CDR3 has 16 residues. Germline V CDR1 and CDR2: SGHRS, YFSETQ. The V end lost 4 bases, the J end lost 0 bases, and 17 bases lay between the germline ends. For the CDR3, the DNA is TGCGCCAGCAGCCGTGGTGGGGACCGGGGCTCCTACGAGCAGTACTTC. It translates to CASSRGGDRGSYEQYF.

This chain joins TRBV2 and TRBJ2-2; 7 bases are a match to TRBD1. CDR3 size: 15 residues. V was clipped by 8 bases and J by 7 bases; unmatched bases: 13. Germline CDR1 SNHLY, CDR2 FYNNEI. The CDR3 DNA follows: TGTGCCAGCCGGCAGTCATCGACAGGGTTCGGGGAGCTGTTTTTT. Translating it yields CASRQSSTGFGELFF. The full variable domain, completed using reference TRBV2 and TRBJ2-2, is EPEVTQTPSHQVTQMGQEVILRCVPISNHLYFYWYRQILGQKVEFLVSFYNNEISEKSEIFDDQFSVERPDGSNFTLKIRSTKLEDSAMYFCASRQSSTGFGELFFGEGSRLTVL.

The chain couples TRBV5-1 to TRBJ2-7; a possible D gene is TRBD1 (5 bases). CDR1 SGHRS and CDR2 YFSETQ come from the germline V gene. V lost 1 base to trimming and J lost 5 bases, with 13 bases between them. The CDR3 spans 14 residues. CDR3 sequence reads: CASSLSQGNHEQYF. The CDR3 DNA sequence: TGCGCCAGCAGCTTGAGTCAGGGAAACCACGAGCAGTACTTC.

This clone has a single count. The chain uses TRBV30 and TRBJ2-3, with D possibly being TRBD2 (6 bases). The CDR3 contains 12 residues. From germline, CDR1 is GTSNPN and CDR2 SVGIG (reference sequence). The V end was cut by 1 base, the J end by 14 bases, with 16 bases between. The CDR3 sequence: CAWSEGRGSSYF. In DNA form, the CDR3 reads TGTGCCTGGAGTGAGGGGCGGGGTTCGTCGTATTTT.

This rearrangement joins TRBV28 to TRBJ1-2; the D is unclear. This CDR3 contains 15 residues. The V gene's germline CDR1 is MDHEN and CDR2 SYDVKM. Trimming cost V 1 base and J 2 bases, with 11 bases left between them. CDR3: CASSLLGTSNYGYTF. CDR3 in DNA: TGTGCCAGCAGTTTATTGGGCACCTCGAACTATGGCTACACCTTC.

The count of this clone is one. V is TRBV5-1 and J is TRBJ2-3; D not certain. The germline gives CDR1 SGHRS, CDR2 YFSETQ. The CDR3 covers 15 residues. V lost 5 bases and J 6 bases, leaving 19 bases between the germline ends. Here the CDR3 DNA reads TGCGCCAGCAGAAAGACCGGGCAGACCTTTGATACGCAGTATTTT. Protein: CASRKTGQTFDTQYF.